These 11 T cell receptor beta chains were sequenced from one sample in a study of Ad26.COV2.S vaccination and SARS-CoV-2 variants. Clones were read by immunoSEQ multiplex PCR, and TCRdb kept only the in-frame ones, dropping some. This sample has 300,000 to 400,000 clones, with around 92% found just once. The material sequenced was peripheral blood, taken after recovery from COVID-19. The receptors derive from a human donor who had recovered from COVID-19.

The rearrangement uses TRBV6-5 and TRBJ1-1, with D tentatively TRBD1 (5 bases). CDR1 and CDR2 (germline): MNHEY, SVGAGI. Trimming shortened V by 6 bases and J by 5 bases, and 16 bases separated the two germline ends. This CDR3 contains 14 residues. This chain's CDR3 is CASRRGSGLTEAFF. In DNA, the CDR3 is TGTGCCAGCAGACGGGGCAGCGGTCTGACTGAAGCTTTCTTT.

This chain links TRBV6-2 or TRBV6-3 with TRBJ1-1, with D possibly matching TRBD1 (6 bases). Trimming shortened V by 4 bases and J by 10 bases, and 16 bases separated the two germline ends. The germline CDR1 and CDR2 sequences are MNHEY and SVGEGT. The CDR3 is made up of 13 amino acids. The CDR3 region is CASSFGGELGAFF. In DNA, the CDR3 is TGTGCCAGCAGTTTCGGGGGCGAGCTCGGAGCTTTCTTT.

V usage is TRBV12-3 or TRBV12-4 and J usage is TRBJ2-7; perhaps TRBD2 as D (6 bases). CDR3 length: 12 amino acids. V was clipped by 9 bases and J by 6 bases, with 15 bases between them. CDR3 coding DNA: TGTGCCAGTGGTCCGGGACTGAGCGAGCAGTACTTC. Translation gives CASGPGLSEQYF.

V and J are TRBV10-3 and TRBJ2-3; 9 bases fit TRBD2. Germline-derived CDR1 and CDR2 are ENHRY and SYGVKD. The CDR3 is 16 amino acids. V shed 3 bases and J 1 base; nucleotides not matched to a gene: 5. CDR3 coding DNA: TGTGCCATCAGTGAAATGGCTAGCGGGGGCACAGATACGCAGTATTTT. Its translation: CAISEMASGGTDTQYF.

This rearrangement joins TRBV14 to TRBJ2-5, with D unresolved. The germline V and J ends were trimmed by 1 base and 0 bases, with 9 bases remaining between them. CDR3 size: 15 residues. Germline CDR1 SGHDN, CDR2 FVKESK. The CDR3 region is CASSQVPEYQETQYF. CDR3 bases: TGTGCCAGCAGCCAAGTTCCGGAGTACCAAGAGACCCAGTACTTC.

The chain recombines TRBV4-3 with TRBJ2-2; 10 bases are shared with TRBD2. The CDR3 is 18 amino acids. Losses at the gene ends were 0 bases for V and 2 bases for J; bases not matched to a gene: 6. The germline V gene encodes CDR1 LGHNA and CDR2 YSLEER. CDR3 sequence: CASSQEWLAGVNTGELFF. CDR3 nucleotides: TGCGCCAGCAGCCAAGAGTGGCTAGCGGGGGTCAACACCGGGGAGCTGTTTTTT.

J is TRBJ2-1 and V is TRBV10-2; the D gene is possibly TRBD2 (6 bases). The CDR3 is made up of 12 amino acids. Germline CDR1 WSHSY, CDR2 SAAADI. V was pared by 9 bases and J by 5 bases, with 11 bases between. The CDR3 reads CASGWGDNEQFF. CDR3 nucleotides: TGCGCCAGTGGATGGGGGGACAATGAGCAGTTCTTC.

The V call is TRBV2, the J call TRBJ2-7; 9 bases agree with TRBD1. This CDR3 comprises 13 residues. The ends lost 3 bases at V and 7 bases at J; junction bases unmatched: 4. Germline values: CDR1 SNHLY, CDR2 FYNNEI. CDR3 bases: TGTGCCAGCAGTGACCGGGACAGGGTAGAGCAGTACTTC. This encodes CASSDRDRVEQYF.

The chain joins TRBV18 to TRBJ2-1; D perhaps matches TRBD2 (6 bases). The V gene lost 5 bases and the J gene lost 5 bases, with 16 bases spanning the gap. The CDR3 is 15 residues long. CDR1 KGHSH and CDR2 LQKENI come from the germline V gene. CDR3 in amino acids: CASSWEVLNDNEQFF. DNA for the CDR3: TGTGCCAGCTCATGGGAGGTCCTTAACGACAATGAGCAGTTCTTC.

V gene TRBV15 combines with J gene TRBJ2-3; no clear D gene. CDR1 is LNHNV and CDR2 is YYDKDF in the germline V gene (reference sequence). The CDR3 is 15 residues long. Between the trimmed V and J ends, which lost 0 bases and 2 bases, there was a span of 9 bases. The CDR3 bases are TGTGCCACCAGCAGAGATGCAGGAGCCACAGATACGCAGTATTTT. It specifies CATSRDAGATDTQYF.

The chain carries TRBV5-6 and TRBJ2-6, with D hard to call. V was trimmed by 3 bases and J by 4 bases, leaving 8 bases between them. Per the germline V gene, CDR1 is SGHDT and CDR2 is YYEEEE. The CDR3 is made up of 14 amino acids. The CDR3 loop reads CASSSPAGANVLTF. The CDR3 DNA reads TGTGCCAGCAGCTCCCCTGCGGGGGCCAACGTCCTGACTTTC.